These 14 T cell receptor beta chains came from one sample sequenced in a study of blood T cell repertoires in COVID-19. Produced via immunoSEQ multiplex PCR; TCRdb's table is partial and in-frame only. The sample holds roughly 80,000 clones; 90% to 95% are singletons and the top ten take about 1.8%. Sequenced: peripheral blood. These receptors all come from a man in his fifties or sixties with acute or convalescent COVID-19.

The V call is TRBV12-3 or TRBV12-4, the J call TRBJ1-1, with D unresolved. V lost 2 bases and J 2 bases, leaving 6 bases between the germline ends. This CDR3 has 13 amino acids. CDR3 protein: CASSLSLNTEAFF. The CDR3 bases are TGTGCCAGCAGTTTAAGTCTAAACACTGAAGCTTTCTTT.

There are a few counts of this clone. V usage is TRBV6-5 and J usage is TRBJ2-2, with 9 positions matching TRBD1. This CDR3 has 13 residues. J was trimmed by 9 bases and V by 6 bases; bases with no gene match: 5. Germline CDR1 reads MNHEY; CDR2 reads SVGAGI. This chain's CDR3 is CASRVTGGRELFF. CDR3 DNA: TGTGCCAGCAGGGTAACAGGGGGCCGGGAGCTGTTTTTT.

CDR3 DNA sequence: TGTGCCACCAGCAGAGATCCGGCCGGGACAGGGGGCATCGCAGATACGCAGTATTTT. Translated, it gives CATSRDPAGTGGIADTQYF. V usage is TRBV15 and J usage is TRBJ2-3, with 12 positions matching TRBD1. V lost 0 bases and J lost 4; bases outside the gene matches: 11. CDR3 length: 19 residues. From germline, CDR1 is LNHNV and CDR2 YYDKDF (reference sequence).

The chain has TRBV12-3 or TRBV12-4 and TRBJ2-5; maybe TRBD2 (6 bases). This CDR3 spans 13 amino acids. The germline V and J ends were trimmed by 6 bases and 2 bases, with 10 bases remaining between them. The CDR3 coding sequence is TGTGCCAGCAGGCCCGGGAGTCAAGAGACCCAGTACTTC. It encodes CASRPGSQETQYF.

CDR3 region: CASSLAGLYNEQFF. CDR3 nucleotides: TGTGCCAGCAGCCTAGCAGGACTTTACAATGAGCAGTTCTTC. V is TRBV6-2 or TRBV6-3 and J is TRBJ2-1; TRBD2 might be the D (5 bases). Per the germline V gene, CDR1 is MNHEY and CDR2 is SVGEGT. The V gene lost 6 bases and the J gene lost 4 bases, with 13 bases spanning the gap. The CDR3 totals 14 residues.

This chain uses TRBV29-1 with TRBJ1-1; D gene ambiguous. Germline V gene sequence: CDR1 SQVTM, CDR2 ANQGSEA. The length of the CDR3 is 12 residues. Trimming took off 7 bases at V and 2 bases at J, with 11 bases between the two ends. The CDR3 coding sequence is TGCAGCGGGGCGTCAAGTAACACTGAAGCTTTCTTT. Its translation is CSGASSNTEAFF.

DNA for the CDR3: TGTGCCAGTAGTATGGCACAGGGCTTCAATCAGCCCCAGCATTTT. This gives the protein CASSMAQGFNQPQHF. The chain is built from TRBV19 and TRBJ1-5; the D gene is possibly TRBD1 (6 bases). This CDR3 region has 15 residues. From germline, CDR1 is LNHDA and CDR2 SQIVND (reference sequence). The germline V and J ends were trimmed by 3 bases and 3 bases, with 12 bases remaining between them. Full variable domain (rest looked up from reference TRBV19 and TRBJ1-5): DGGITQSPKYLFRKEGQNVTLSCEQNLNHDAMYWYRQDPGQGLRLIYYSQIVNDFQKGDIAEGYSVSREKKESFPLTVTSAQKNPTAFYLCASSMAQGFNQPQHFGDGTRLSIL.

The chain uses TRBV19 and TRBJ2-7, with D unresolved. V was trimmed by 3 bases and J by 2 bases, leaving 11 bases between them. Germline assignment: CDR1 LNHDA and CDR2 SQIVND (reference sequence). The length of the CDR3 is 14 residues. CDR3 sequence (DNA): TGTGCCAGTAGTATTGGTAGAACCCCCTACGAGCAGTACTTC. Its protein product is CASSIGRTPYEQYF.

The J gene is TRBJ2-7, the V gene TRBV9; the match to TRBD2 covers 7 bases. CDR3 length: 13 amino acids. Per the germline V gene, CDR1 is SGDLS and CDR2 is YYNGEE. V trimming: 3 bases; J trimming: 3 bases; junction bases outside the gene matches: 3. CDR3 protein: CASSAAGDYEQYF. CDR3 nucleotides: TGTGCCAGCAGCGCCGCGGGAGACTACGAGCAGTACTTC.

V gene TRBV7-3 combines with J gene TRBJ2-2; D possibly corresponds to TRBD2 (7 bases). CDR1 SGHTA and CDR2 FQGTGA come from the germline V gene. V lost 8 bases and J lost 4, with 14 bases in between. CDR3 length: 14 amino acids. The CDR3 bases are TGTGCCAGCCGCCCCGGGGGGCGCACCGGGGAGCTGTTTTTT. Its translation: CASRPGGRTGELFF. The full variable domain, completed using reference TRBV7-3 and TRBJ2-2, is GAGVSQTPSNKVTEKGKYVELRCDPISGHTALYWYRQSLGQGPEFLIYFQGTGAADDSGLPNDRFFAVRPEGSVSTLKIQRTERGDSAVYLCASRPGGRTGELFFGEGSRLTVL.

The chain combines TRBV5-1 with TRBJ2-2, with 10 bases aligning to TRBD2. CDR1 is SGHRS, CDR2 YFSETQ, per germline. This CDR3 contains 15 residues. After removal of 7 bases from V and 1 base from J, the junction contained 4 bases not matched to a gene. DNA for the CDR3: TGCGCCAGCTGCCGGACTAGCGGGAACACCGGGGAGCTGTTTTTT. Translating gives CASCRTSGNTGELFF. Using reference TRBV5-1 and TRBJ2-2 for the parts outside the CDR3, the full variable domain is KAGVTQTPRYLIKTRGQQVTLSCSPISGHRSVSWYQQTPGQGLQFLFEYFSETQRNKGNFPGRFSGRQFSNSRSEMNVSTLELGDSALYLCASCRTSGNTGELFFGEGSRLTVL.

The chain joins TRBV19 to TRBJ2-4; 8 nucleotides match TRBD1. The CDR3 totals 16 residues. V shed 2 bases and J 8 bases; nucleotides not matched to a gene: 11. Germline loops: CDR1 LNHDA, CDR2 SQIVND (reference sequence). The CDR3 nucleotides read TGTGCCAGTAGTATAAACCCGGGACAGGAGGGTTACATTCAGTACTTC. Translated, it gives CASSINPGQEGYIQYF.

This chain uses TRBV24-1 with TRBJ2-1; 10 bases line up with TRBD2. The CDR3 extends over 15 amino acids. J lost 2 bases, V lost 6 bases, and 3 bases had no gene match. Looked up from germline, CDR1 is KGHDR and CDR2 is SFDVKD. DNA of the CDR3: TGTGCCACCAGTCCTAGCGGGAGCCCCTACAATGAGCAGTTCTTC. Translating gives CATSPSGSPYNEQFF.

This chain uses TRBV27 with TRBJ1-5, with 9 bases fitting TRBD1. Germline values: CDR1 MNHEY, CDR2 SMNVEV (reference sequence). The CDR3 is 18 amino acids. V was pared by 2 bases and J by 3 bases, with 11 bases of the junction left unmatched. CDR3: CASSLGTGTPWDNQPQHF. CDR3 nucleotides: TGTGCCAGCAGTTTAGGGACAGGGACCCCCTGGGACAATCAGCCCCAGCATTTT.